The 17 T cell receptor beta chains in this list originate from one sample, sequenced in a study of beta chain features in type 1 diabetes. Study findings and constraints: Moderately but significantly shorter TCRB CDR3s were found in Type 1 diabetes patients in all four CD4+ subsets.

The entirety of the isolated RNA underwent reverse transcription, so expressed TCRB transcripts were sequenced. Libraries were prepared by immunoSEQ multiplex PCR; TCRdb keeps only in-frame clonotypes and omits some of them. The table includes about 400,000 clones, roughly 12% detected once. These receptors' antigens are unknown. Sequenced: naive CD4+ T cells from blood. The receptor set was obtained from a woman in her late teens or twenties with type 1 diabetes.

The sample holds a few counts of this clone. The chain has TRBV15 and TRBJ1-6; 7 bases line up with TRBD1. The V gene end was trimmed by 8 bases and the J gene end by 10 bases; junction bases not matched to a gene: 20. The germline gives CDR1 LNHNV, CDR2 YYDKDF (reference sequence). The CDR3 runs to 17 residues. CDR3 bases: TGTGCCACCTCAAGAGGGTGGGGAAACAGGGGATACTCACCCCTCCACTTT. Translating gives CATSRGWGNRGYSPLHF.

This clone was seen a few times. The rearrangement links TRBV11-3 to TRBJ1-2, with D possibly matching TRBD1 (6 bases). The CDR3 totals 15 residues. In germline, CDR1 is SGHNT, CDR2 YENEEA. With 4 bases removed from V and 1 base from J, the gap between germline ends came to 13 bases. The CDR3 DNA is TGTGCCAGCAGCTCGAGAAACAGGGTTAACTATGGCTACACCTTC. Amino acid sequence: CASSSRNRVNYGYTF.

This clone was observed a handful of times. The chain carries TRBV5-1 and TRBJ2-2; D perhaps matches TRBD1 (6 bases). The CDR3 has 13 amino acids. Germline loops: CDR1 SGHRS, CDR2 YFSETQ. V dropped 5 bases and J dropped 7 bases, with 12 bases sitting between them. This CDR3 reads CASRLQGVGELFF. CDR3 nucleotide sequence: TGCGCCAGCAGATTACAGGGAGTCGGGGAGCTGTTTTTT.

This clone was found a few times. The chain carries TRBV9 and TRBJ2-3, with 8 positions matching TRBD2. Trimming cost V 3 bases and J 14 bases; bases outside gene matches: 11. The germline gives CDR1 SGDLS, CDR2 YYNGEE. The CDR3 covers 13 residues. The CDR3 protein is CASSEPRTGGPYF. The CDR3 DNA sequence: TGTGCCAGCAGCGAGCCCCGGACGGGAGGGCCGTATTTT.

This clone was counted a few times. The rearrangement uses TRBV27 and TRBJ2-3; no clear D gene. V lost 7 bases and J lost 0, with 8 bases in between. CDR3 length: 13 residues. Germline CDR1 MNHEY, CDR2 SMNVEV (reference sequence). Here the CDR3 reads CASISESTDTQYF. CDR3 in DNA: TGTGCCAGCATATCCGAGAGCACAGATACGCAGTATTTT.

In its sample, this clone was seen a few times. The CDR3: CASSSDRETQYF. CDR3 coding DNA: TGCGCCAGCAGCTCCGACAGGGAGACCCAGTACTTC. The chain couples TRBV5-1 to TRBJ2-5; D is possibly TRBD1 (6 bases). This CDR3 comprises 12 residues. V gave up 3 bases and J gave up 5 bases, with 8 bases separating them. Germline loops: CDR1 SGHRS, CDR2 YFSETQ.

This clone has only a few counts. This chain joins TRBV19 and TRBJ2-2, with D possibly being TRBD2 (5 bases). V was trimmed by 0 bases and J by 2 bases, leaving 10 bases between them. The CDR3 length is 16 residues. Germline CDR1 reads LNHDA; CDR2 reads SQIVND (reference sequence). The CDR3 sequence: CASSIDRGPNTGELFF. The CDR3, as DNA: TGTGCCAGTAGTATAGATCGGGGTCCCAACACCGGGGAGCTGTTTTTT.

This rearrangement joins TRBV7-9 to TRBJ2-7; weak D call: TRBD1 (6 bases). Trimming left V 3 bases short and J 5 bases short, with 11 bases between. Per germline, CDR1 SEHNR and CDR2 FQNEAQ (reference sequence). The CDR3 has 13 amino acids. The CDR3 region has the DNA TGTGCCAGCAGCTTTGCAGGGGTACACGAGCAGTACTTC. Translation: CASSFAGVHEQYF.

The chain has TRBV4-3 and TRBJ2-7; possibly TRBD2 for D (5 bases). The germline CDR1 and CDR2 sequences are LGHNA and YSLEER. The ends were cut back, 0 bases at V and 9 bases at J, with 21 bases in the middle. The CDR3 sequence is 16 residues long. The CDR3 protein is CASSQDPDGSYEGQYF. The CDR3 DNA sequence: TGCGCCAGCAGCCAAGATCCCGACGGGTCCTACGAGGGGCAGTACTTC.

The V gene is TRBV4-3, the J gene TRBJ1-2; a possible D gene is TRBD1 (6 bases). This CDR3 is 15 amino acids long. The germline V gene has CDR1 LGHNA and CDR2 YSLEER. V was shortened by 3 bases and J by 4 bases, with 15 bases between the two germline ends. CDR3 in amino acids: CASSHPGQSLYGYTF. Written as DNA, the CDR3 is TGCGCCAGCAGCCATCCGGGACAATCGCTCTATGGCTACACCTTC.

V is TRBV9 and J is TRBJ1-2; tentatively, D is TRBD1 (5 bases). Trimming took 0 bases from V and 0 from J, leaving 9 bases between them. Germline CDR1 reads SGDLS; CDR2 reads YYNGEE. The CDR3 has 15 residues. This CDR3 is CASSVGGSANYGYTF. In DNA, the CDR3 is TGTGCCAGCAGCGTAGGGGGCAGTGCTAACTATGGCTACACCTTC.

This clone occurred a few times. The rearrangement joins TRBV15 to TRBJ2-5; no firm D call. The CDR3 is made up of 16 amino acids. Germline V CDR1 and CDR2: LNHNV, YYDKDF (reference sequence). V was trimmed by 5 bases and J by 1 base, leaving 17 bases between them. CDR3 loop: CATSGRGLVRQETQYF. The CDR3 bases are TGTGCCACCAGCGGTAGAGGCCTTGTCCGCCAAGAGACCCAGTACTTC.

The chain recombines TRBV29-1 with TRBJ1-5; perhaps TRBD1 as D (5 bases). Germline V gene lookup returns CDR1 SQVTM and CDR2 ANQGSEA. This CDR3 is 13 amino acids long. Trimming shortened V by 4 bases and J by 5 bases, and 12 bases separated the two germline ends. CDR3: CSVAAREDQPQHF. For the CDR3, the DNA is TGCAGCGTTGCCGCCAGGGAGGATCAGCCCCAGCATTTT. The full variable domain, with the rest looked up from reference TRBV29-1 and TRBJ1-5, is SAVISQKPSRDICQRGTSLTIQCQVDSQVTMMFWYRQQPGQSLTLIATANQGSEATYESGFVIDKFPISRPNLTFSTLTVSNMSPEDSSIYLCSVAAREDQPQHFGDGTRLSIL.

This clone was counted between two and nine times. V and J are TRBV18 and TRBJ1-1; D is uncertain. Trimming removed 6 bases from V and 4 bases from J, with 15 bases in between. Germline V gene data show CDR1 as KGHSH and CDR2 as LQKENI. The CDR3 covers 14 residues. DNA of the CDR3: TGTGCCAGCTCCCCCAACTACGGGAGCACTGAAGCTTTCTTT. It is translated as CASSPNYGSTEAFF.

This chain joins TRBV11-2 and TRBJ2-5; 8 bases fit TRBD1. CDR3 length equals 15 residues. Germline-derived CDR1 and CDR2 are SGHAT and FQNNGV. The J segment lost 1 base and the V segment lost 6 bases, leaving 7 bases of the junction unmatched. CDR3 coding DNA: TGTGCCAGCAGGTCAGCCGGGACAGGCCAAGAGACCCAGTACTTC. It encodes CASRSAGTGQETQYF.

The gene calls are TRBV9 and TRBJ2-3; D is perhaps TRBD2 (6 bases). This CDR3 is built from 15 residues. CDR1 and CDR2 (germline): SGDLS, YYNGEE. Trimming removed 0 bases at V and 7 bases at J, with 15 bases between. The CDR3 coding sequence is TGTGCCAGCAGCGTAGAGGGCCCGGGAGCCCATACGCAGTATTTT. This sequence encodes CASSVEGPGAHTQYF.

CDR3 sequence reads: CASSQAVGLAGDTQYF. Written as DNA, the CDR3 is TGCGCCAGCAGCCAAGCCGTCGGACTAGCTGGCGATACGCAGTATTTT. The chain is built from TRBV4-3 and TRBJ2-3; 8 bases match TRBD2. The V and J ends lost 1 base and 6 bases, in that order; junction bases with no gene match: 9. This CDR3 has 16 residues. CDR1 is LGHNA, CDR2 YSLEER, per germline.